The 9 T cell receptor beta chains below come from one sample, sequenced in a study of cytomegalovirus exposure and HLA in healthy donors. Both 60 Vbeta primers and 13 Jbeta primers went into the PCR. Only in-frame clones appear in the TCRdb table, and some are missing; sequencing was by immunoSEQ multiplex PCR. This table has 170,000 or so clones, just over 75% appearing once. The sequenced material came from PBMCs. These receptors all stem from a woman between 25 and 40 years old in good health and CMV-seropositive.

The rearrangement uses TRBV7-6 and TRBJ1-1; D is perhaps TRBD1 (6 bases). Germline V gene lookup returns CDR1 SGHVS and CDR2 FNYEAQ. Deletions cut 3 bases from V and 4 bases from J, with 24 bases between. The CDR3 runs to 18 residues. The DNA for the CDR3 is TGTGCCAGCAGCTTCAATATTCCCTCTACAGGGTGGAGCACTGAAGCTTTCTTT. Translation: CASSFNIPSTGWSTEAFF.

This sequence joins TRBV7-2 and TRBJ2-5; 7 bases line up with TRBD1. There are 14 residues in the CDR3. Trimming cost V 5 bases and J 5 bases; bases outside gene matches: 8. The V gene's germline CDR1 is SGHTA and CDR2 FQGNSA. For the CDR3, the DNA is TGTGCCAGCAGCACCCCGACAGGGAAGGAGACCCAGTACTTC. Translation: CASSTPTGKETQYF.

The chain uses TRBV2 and TRBJ1-6; a possible D gene is TRBD1 (5 bases). Germline V gives CDR1 SNHLY, CDR2 FYNNEI. V was cut by 6 bases and J by 10 bases, with 13 bases left in between. This CDR3 comprises 13 residues. Here the CDR3 reads CASRSEGESPLHF. CDR3 DNA sequence: TGTGCCAGCAGATCGGAAGGGGAATCACCCCTCCACTTT.

This chain's CDR3 is CAWSVAAAGEQYF. The CDR3 DNA sequence: TGTGCCTGGAGTGTAGCGGCAGCGGGCGAGCAGTACTTC. The genes are TRBV30 and TRBJ2-7; maybe TRBD2 (6 bases). The CDR3 length is 13 residues. Between the trimmed V and J ends, which lost 0 bases and 6 bases, there was a span of 12 bases. Germline V gene data show CDR1 as GTSNPN and CDR2 as SVGIG (reference sequence).

The chain employs TRBV25-1 and TRBJ1-2, with 7 positions matching TRBD1. CDR3 length equals 16 residues. After removal of 4 bases from V and 4 bases from J, the junction contained 12 bases not matched to a gene. The germline CDR1 and CDR2 sequences are MGHDK and SYGVNS. The CDR3 region is CASSGLGQSTAYGYTF. The CDR3 nucleotides are TGTGCCAGCAGTGGATTGGGACAGAGTACGGCCTATGGCTACACCTTC.

The chain uses TRBV18 and TRBJ1-5; D uncertain. Germline V gene data show CDR1 as KGHSH and CDR2 as LQKENI. This CDR3 has 15 residues. Trimming shortened V by 2 bases and J by 3 bases, and 11 bases separated the two germline ends. This CDR3 reads CASSPVQVYNQPQHF. The CDR3 coding sequence is TGTGCCAGCTCACCAGTCCAGGTCTACAATCAGCCCCAGCATTTT.

This sequence joins TRBV29-1 and TRBJ2-1; TRBD2 matches at 7 bases. Germline CDR1 is SQVTM and CDR2 is ANQGSEA. The CDR3 length is 15 residues. Losses at the gene ends were 8 bases for V and 0 bases for J; bases not matched to a gene: 10. The CDR3 nucleotides read TGCAGCCCCCGGGGGGACCAAAGCTCCTACAATGAGCAGTTCTTC. This encodes CSPRGDQSSYNEQFF.

The chain has TRBV6-5 and TRBJ2-1; 7 nucleotides agree with TRBD2. V lost 4 bases and J lost 9; bases outside the gene matches: 12. Germline V gene data show CDR1 as MNHEY and CDR2 as SVGAGI. The CDR3 is made up of 15 amino acids. This CDR3 is CASSSFGGSRSEQFF. DNA for the CDR3: TGTGCCAGCAGTTCGTTTGGCGGGAGTAGGTCTGAGCAGTTCTTC.

V is TRBV2 and J is TRBJ1-2; 7 bases fit TRBD1. V was pared by 7 bases and J by 4 bases, with 6 bases of the junction left unmatched. Germline-derived CDR1 and CDR2 are SNHLY and FYNNEI. The CDR3 is 13 residues long. CDR3 bases: TGTGCCAGCAACAGTCGACAGGGCTATGGCTACACCTTC. Translated, it gives CASNSRQGYGYTF. The whole variable domain, filled in from reference TRBV2 and TRBJ1-2, reads EPEVTQTPSHQVTQMGQEVILRCVPISNHLYFYWYRQILGQKVEFLVSFYNNEISEKSEIFDDQFSVERPDGSNFTLKIRSTKLEDSAMYFCASNSRQGYGYTFGSGTRLTVV.